This is a list of T cell receptor beta chains from one sample in a study of T cells after yellow fever vaccination. TCRdb re-analysed the 5' RACE reads in MiXCR, keeping a single row per CDR3 protein. The table shows a few hundred thousand distinct CDR3 sequences, with less than 9.5% occurring only once. Sample: CD4+ T cells sorted from PBMCs, taken 5 days after the yellow fever booster vaccination. The receptors were sampled from a young man who received the YFV17D yellow fever vaccine. Each CDR3 is given with its conserved first and last residue. D genes are given only for firm matches. Clone size is stated in some rows and not others, as once, few, many or a class when expanded.

CDR3aa	CDR3nt	abundance	j_gene	d_gene	v_gene
CATSTGSGGPTDTQYF	TGTGCCACGTCGACCGGCAGCGGGGGGCCCACAGATACGCAGTATTTT	NA	TRBJ2-3	TRBD2	TRBV5-4
CASSQDLMNTGELFF	TGTGCCAGCAGCCAAGATTTGATGAACACCGGGGAGCTGTTTTTT	NA	TRBJ2-2	NA	TRBV4-2
CSASGLAGTTGGNEQFF	TGCAGTGCTAGCGGGCTAGCGGGGACCACCGGGGGCAATGAGCAGTTCTTC	many	TRBJ2-1	TRBD2	TRBV20-1
CASRVPGQVRELFF	TGTGCCAGCAGGGTACCGGGACAGGTTAGGGAGCTGTTTTTT	few	TRBJ2-2	TRBD1	TRBV7-2
CASSVSGGAAVQETQYF	TGTGCCAGCAGCGTCAGCGGGGGGGCTGCCGTACAAGAGACCCAGTACTTC	few	TRBJ2-5	TRBD2	TRBV9
CASSFDLYQAYEQYF	TGCGCCAGCAGCTTTGACCTTTATCAGGCCTACGAGCAGTACTTC	many	TRBJ2-7	NA	TRBV5-1
CAWRRSQPTGNTIYF	TGTGCCTGGAGGAGGTCCCAACCTACTGGAAACACCATATATTTT	few	TRBJ1-3	NA	TRBV30
CASSFNRGYEQYF	TGTGCCAGCAGTTTTAACAGGGGTTACGAGCAGTACTTC	many	TRBJ2-7	TRBD1	TRBV27
CASRIQNTGELFF	TGTGCCAGCAGAATACAGAACACCGGGGAGCTGTTTTTT	few	TRBJ2-2	NA	TRBV7-9
CASSFIGALQETQYF	TGTGCCAGCAGCTTCATCGGGGCCTTACAAGAGACCCAGTACTTC	NA	TRBJ2-5	NA	TRBV7-9